These 24 T cell receptor beta chains originate from one sample sequenced in a study of T cell responses to AZD1222 COVID-19 vaccine (dated by TCRdb to 2020 to 2023). Libraries came from the immunoSEQ multiplex PCR assay. Sourced from immuneACCESS, this table was stored by TCRdb with only in-frame sequences that have V and J called. A share of the clones is absent; for the studies checked, an unresolved V gene accounts for under half, and the remainder has no known explanation. This sample holds around 110,000 clones; approximately 89% were observed only once. The top ten clonotypes cover less than 25% of the sample. The time point label for this specimen denotes: baseline before first vaccination. This sample comprised peripheral blood, obtained on day 0 of AZD1222 vaccination. These receptors were taken from an adult in good health.

The J gene is TRBJ2-7, the V gene TRBV7-9, with D tentatively TRBD2 (5 bases). The V and J ends lost 7 bases and 7 bases respectively, with 20 bases between them. This CDR3 is 14 amino acids long. CDR1 and CDR2 (germline): SEHNR, FQNEAQ (reference sequence). The CDR3 nucleotides read TGTGCCAGCACCCTGACGGGATCCCTTAGGGAGCAGTACTTC. Encoded protein: CASTLTGSLREQYF.

This chain connects TRBV27 to TRBJ1-5; D unclear. Trimming took off 6 bases at V and 6 bases at J, with 15 bases between the two ends. Germline V gene data show CDR1 as MNHEY and CDR2 as SMNVEV (reference sequence). The CDR3 has 14 residues. The CDR3 sequence: CASRTATGTQPQHF. DNA for the CDR3: TGTGCCAGCAGAACGGCTACCGGCACTCAGCCCCAGCATTTT.

This rearrangement joins TRBV2 to TRBJ2-3; maybe TRBD2 (7 bases). The CDR3 is made up of 15 amino acids. CDR1 and CDR2 (germline): SNHLY, FYNNEI. Trimming cost V 7 bases and J 1 base, with 15 bases left between them. The CDR3 region has the DNA TGTGCCAGCATCCCGGGGGGCAGGGGCACAGATACGCAGTATTTT. Its protein product is CASIPGGRGTDTQYF.

The chain has TRBV7-6 and TRBJ1-6, with D possibly being TRBD1 (5 bases). Per germline, CDR1 SGHVS and CDR2 FNYEAQ. The V gene lost 1 base and the J gene lost 5 bases, with 12 bases spanning the gap. There are 16 residues in the CDR3. In DNA, the CDR3 is TGTGCCAGCAGCTTAGATGGGGGACGAGATAATTCACCCCTCCACTTT. It translates to CASSLDGGRDNSPLHF.

The chain has TRBV9 and TRBJ1-2; no reliable D call. Trimming took 4 bases from V and 4 from J, leaving 14 bases between them. Germline CDR1 reads SGDLS; CDR2 reads YYNGEE. CDR3 length: 14 amino acids. The CDR3 spells CASSPTGSFYGYTF. The DNA for the CDR3 is TGTGCCAGCAGCCCGACCGGGAGCTTCTATGGCTACACCTTC.

The CDR3 loop reads CASSHRDRGTEAFF. The CDR3 DNA sequence: TGTGCCAGCAGCCACCGAGACAGGGGAACTGAAGCTTTCTTT. The chain joins TRBV3-1 (or the pseudogene TRBV3-2) to TRBJ1-1, with 8 nucleotides matching TRBD1. In germline, CDR1 is LGHDT, CDR2 YNNKEL (reference sequence). The junction had 5 bases not matched to a gene; V was cut back by 3 bases and J by 5 bases. This CDR3 spans 14 amino acids.

CDR3: CASSPGTAGGPQETQYF. CDR3 nucleotide sequence: TGTGCCAGCAGCCCAGGCACTGCGGGGGGACCCCAAGAGACCCAGTACTTC. The chain employs TRBV7-6 and TRBJ2-5, with 8 bases fitting TRBD2. The V gene end was trimmed by 5 bases and the J gene end by 1 base; junction bases not matched to a gene: 12. Germline values: CDR1 SGHVS, CDR2 FNYEAQ. The CDR3 runs 17 residues. Together with reference TRBV7-6 and TRBJ2-5, the CDR3 gives the full variable domain: GAGVSQSPRYKVTKRGQDVALRCDPISGHVSLYWYRQALGQGPEFLTYFNYEAQQDKSGLPNDRFSAERPEGSISTLTIQRTEQRDSAMYRCASSPGTAGGPQETQYFGPGTRLLVL.

The rearrangement uses TRBV6-2 or TRBV6-3 and TRBJ2-7; perhaps TRBD1 as D (6 bases). V lost 6 bases, J lost 6 bases, and 9 bases lay in between. The CDR3 has 11 amino acids. CDR1 and CDR2 (germline): MNHEY, SVGEGT. The CDR3 reads CASSRTVEQYF. CDR3 coding DNA: TGTGCCAGCAGCAGGACAGTCGAGCAGTACTTC.

The V call is TRBV12-3 or TRBV12-4, the J call TRBJ1-1; D call uncertain. The CDR3 is 13 amino acids. Trimming shortened V by 6 bases and J by 4 bases, and 12 bases separated the two germline ends. CDR3 sequence reads: CASSPRRATEAFF. The CDR3 nucleotides are TGTGCCAGCAGCCCTCGAAGGGCCACTGAAGCTTTCTTT.

V is TRBV9 and J is TRBJ2-2, with D tentatively TRBD1 (7 bases). CDR1 and CDR2 from the germline V gene are SGDLS and YYNGEE. This CDR3 region has 14 residues. V was clipped by 4 bases and J by 4 bases, with 11 bases between them. CDR3: CASSQGGPTGELFF. As DNA, the CDR3 is TGTGCCAGCAGCCAGGGGGGCCCCACCGGGGAGCTGTTTTTT.

The chain couples TRBV7-2 to TRBJ1-1; D is unclear. The germline V and J ends were trimmed by 2 bases and 5 bases, with 12 bases remaining between them. The length of the CDR3 is 14 residues. Germline lookup yields CDR1 SGHTA and CDR2 FQGNSA. The CDR3 loop reads CASSLKRVDTEAFF. CDR3 bases: TGTGCCAGCAGCTTAAAGCGTGTTGATACTGAAGCTTTCTTT.

This clone was detected only a few times. This chain links TRBV6-4 with TRBJ2-1; possibly TRBD2 for D (5 bases). The CDR3 has 16 amino acids. Germline-derived CDR1 and CDR2 are MRHNA and SNTAGT. Trimming pared 3 bases from V and 0 bases from J, leaving 12 bases between. CDR3 sequence: CASSDIGTSSYNEQFF. In DNA, the CDR3 is TGTGCCAGCAGTGATATCGGAACTAGCTCCTACAATGAGCAGTTCTTC.

The chain combines TRBV10-3 with TRBJ1-1; D gene ambiguous. Trimming pared 0 bases from V and 1 base from J, leaving 3 bases between. CDR3 length: 13 amino acids. CDR1 and CDR2 (germline): ENHRY, SYGVKD. Here the CDR3 reads CAISESRNTEAFF. CDR3 sequence (DNA): TGTGCCATCAGTGAGTCACGGAACACTGAAGCTTTCTTT.

V gene TRBV29-1 combines with J gene TRBJ2-1, with 9 bases fitting TRBD1. Trimming cost V 3 bases and J 2 bases; bases outside gene matches: 5. The CDR3 is 15 amino acids. Germline values: CDR1 SQVTM, CDR2 ANQGSEA. DNA of the CDR3: TGCAGCGTTGAGGCGGGACAGGGCCCCTACAATGAGCAGTTCTTC. Residues: CSVEAGQGPYNEQFF.

This chain uses TRBV4-3 with TRBJ2-1; TRBD1 matches 10 bases. The trim removed 11 bases at V and 7 bases at J, leaving 8 bases unmatched. This CDR3 is 13 amino acids long. Germline V CDR1 and CDR2: LGHNA, YSLEER. The CDR3 coding sequence is TGCGCCTGCGGACAGGGGGTTTGGAATGAGCAGTTCTTC. Amino acids: CACGQGVWNEQFF.

This chain links TRBV30 with TRBJ1-5; unclear D gene. V was trimmed by 0 bases and J by 7 bases, leaving 13 bases between them. The CDR3 is 14 amino acids. Germline CDR1 GTSNPN, CDR2 SVGIG (reference sequence). CDR3 coding DNA: TGTGCCTGGAGTGTCTCCGGTCCAGGCCAGCCCCAGCATTTT. This translates into CAWSVSGPGQPQHF.

This clone came up once. V gene TRBV5-4 combines with J gene TRBJ2-3, with D perhaps given as TRBD1 or TRBD2 (5 bases each). Trimming removed 8 bases at V and 2 bases at J, with 21 bases between. CDR3 length: 16 residues. Germline assignment: CDR1 SGHNT and CDR2 YYREEE (reference sequence). CDR3 nucleotides: TGTGCCAGTACCATCACCGTGATGGGACCCACAGATACGCAGTATTTT. The encoded protein is CASTITVMGPTDTQYF.

The chain employs TRBV4-3 and TRBJ2-2; a weak D match, TRBD2 (6 bases). The CDR3 has 15 residues. The V gene lost 6 bases and the J gene lost 3 bases, with 14 bases spanning the gap. CDR1 and CDR2 from the germline V gene are LGHNA and YSLEER. In DNA, the CDR3 is TGCGCCAGCAGACGGGGACTGCGATACACCGGGGAGCTGTTTTTT. Protein sequence: CASRRGLRYTGELFF.

The V gene is TRBV30, the J gene TRBJ2-1, with TRBD2 matching 9 bases. The CDR3 length is 14 residues. Germline CDR1 reads GTSNPN; CDR2 reads SVGIG (reference sequence). Unmatched junction bases numbered 6, after V lost 4 bases and J lost 5 bases. CDR3 nucleotide sequence: TGTGCCTGGAACCACGGGACTAGCAACAATGAGCAGTTCTTC. Its protein product is CAWNHGTSNNEQFF.

This chain uses TRBV6-5 with TRBJ1-6; possible D gene TRBD1, 6 bases. The CDR3 sequence is 13 residues long. Germline CDR1 and CDR2: MNHEY and SVGAGI. V was pared by 9 bases and J by 7 bases, with 13 bases between. The CDR3 coding sequence is TGTGCCAGTAGGGGGGTTGGGAATTCACCCCTCCACTTT. Its translation: CASRGVGNSPLHF.

The chain uses TRBV10-2 and TRBJ1-1, with D possibly being TRBD1 (6 bases). In germline, CDR1 is WSHSY, CDR2 SAAADI. The CDR3 has 13 amino acids. The ends were cut back, 4 bases at V and 3 bases at J, with 9 bases in the middle. Written as DNA, the CDR3 is TGCGCCAGCAGTGTTAAGGGGGACACTGAAGCTTTCTTT. Protein product: CASSVKGDTEAFF.

The gene calls are TRBV7-3 and TRBJ2-1; 12 bases map to TRBD1. Unmatched junction bases numbered 10, after V lost 5 bases and J lost 8 bases. The CDR3 loop spans 16 amino acids. The germline V gene has CDR1 SGHTA and CDR2 FQGTGA. The DNA of the CDR3 is TGTGCCAGCAGCCAATCCGGGACAGGGGGCTTCTATGAGCAGTTCTTC. Its translation is CASSQSGTGGFYEQFF.

This chain joins TRBV4-3 and TRBJ2-5; D is unclear. The ends were cut back, 3 bases at V and 1 base at J, with 12 bases in the middle. This CDR3 is 15 amino acids long. In germline, CDR1 is LGHNA, CDR2 YSLEER. The CDR3 reads CASSQTQAAQETQYF. The CDR3 coding sequence is TGCGCCAGCAGCCAGACCCAGGCGGCCCAAGAGACCCAGTACTTC.

The V call is TRBV27, the J call TRBJ2-1, with 8 bases fitting TRBD1. The CDR3 sequence is 13 residues long. The trim removed 7 bases at V and 4 bases at J, leaving 3 bases unmatched. From germline, CDR1 is MNHEY and CDR2 SMNVEV (reference sequence). The CDR3 protein is CASKGQAYNEQFF. CDR3 DNA sequence: TGTGCCAGCAAGGGACAGGCTTACAATGAGCAGTTCTTC.